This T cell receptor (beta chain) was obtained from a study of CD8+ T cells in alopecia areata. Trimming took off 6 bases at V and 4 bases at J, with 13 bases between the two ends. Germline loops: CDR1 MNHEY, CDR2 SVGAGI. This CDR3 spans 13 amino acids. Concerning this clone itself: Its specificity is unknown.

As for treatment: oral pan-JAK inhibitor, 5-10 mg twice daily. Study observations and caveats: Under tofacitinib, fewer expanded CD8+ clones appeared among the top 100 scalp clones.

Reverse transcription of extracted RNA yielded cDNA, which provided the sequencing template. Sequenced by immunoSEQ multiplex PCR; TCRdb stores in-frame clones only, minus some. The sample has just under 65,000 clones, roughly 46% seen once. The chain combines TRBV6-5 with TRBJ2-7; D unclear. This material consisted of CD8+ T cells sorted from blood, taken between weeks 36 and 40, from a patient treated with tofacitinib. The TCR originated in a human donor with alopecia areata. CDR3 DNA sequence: TGTGCCAGCAGACCCCCCCGAGCATACGAGCAGTACTTC. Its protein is CASRPPRAYEQYF.